A single sample is the source of the 6 T cell receptor beta chains below, sequenced in a study of shared clonotypes between healthy human individuals. Libraries were prepared by immunoSEQ multiplex PCR; TCRdb keeps only in-frame clonotypes and omits some of them. The sample carries over 95,000 clones, more than 65% recorded once. The sequenced sample consisted of memory CD8+ T cells sorted from blood. Subset specified: CD45RO+ cells pooled with CCR7-negative TemRA cells. These receptors all stem from a woman in her 30s in good health.

The J gene is TRBJ2-7, the V gene TRBV18; 7 nucleotides match TRBD1. CDR1 is KGHSH and CDR2 is LQKENI in the germline V gene. The CDR3 totals 15 residues. Trimming took 1 base from V and 2 from J; bases not matched to a gene: 5. CDR3 protein: CASSPRDRFPYEQYF. Here the CDR3 DNA reads TGTGCCAGCTCACCACGGGACAGATTCCCCTACGAGCAGTACTTC.

V usage is TRBV7-9 and J usage is TRBJ2-7; D is tentatively TRBD1 or TRBD2 (6 bases each). This CDR3 has 15 amino acids. Germline CDR1 is SEHNR and CDR2 is FQNEAQ (reference sequence). Trimming stripped 4 bases from V and 1 base from J, with 14 bases between. DNA of the CDR3: TGTGCCAGCAGCTCCGGAAAAGGGGGGTCCTACGAGCAGTACTTC. Translated, it gives CASSSGKGGSYEQYF.

V and J are TRBV9 and TRBJ2-3; TRBD2 aligns across 11 bases. CDR3 length equals 18 residues. V was clipped by 0 bases and J by 1 base; unmatched bases: 7. The germline gives CDR1 SGDLS, CDR2 YYNGEE. For the CDR3, the DNA is TGTGCCAGCAGCGTAGAGGGGGGGACTAGCGGACGCACAGATACGCAGTATTTT. Translation: CASSVEGGTSGRTDTQYF.

V is TRBV6-5 and J is TRBJ2-7; D is perhaps TRBD1 (5 bases). Germline V gives CDR1 MNHEY, CDR2 SVGAGI. V was shortened by 0 bases and J by 5 bases, with 14 bases between the two germline ends. The length of the CDR3 is 15 residues. The CDR3 sequence: CASSYSRPGSNEQYF. CDR3 bases: TGTGCCAGCAGTTACTCGAGGCCAGGGTCGAACGAGCAGTACTTC.

The rearrangement links TRBV29-1 to TRBJ2-1; tentative D call: TRBD1 (6 bases). Germline V CDR1 and CDR2: SQVTM, ANQGSEA. The CDR3 contains 14 residues. V was shortened by 4 bases and J by 2 bases, with 12 bases between the two germline ends. In DNA form, the CDR3 reads TGCAGCGTTGGGGGGCTAATAACCTACAATGAGCAGTTCTTC. It encodes CSVGGLITYNEQFF.

The table lists this clone with a count of one. The J gene is TRBJ2-7, the V gene TRBV5-5; 8 bases fit TRBD1. V was pared by 7 bases and J by 2 bases, with 5 bases of the junction left unmatched. The CDR3 runs 13 residues. The germline V gene has CDR1 SGHKS and CDR2 YYEKEE (reference sequence). This CDR3 is CASGDRQTYEQYF. In DNA form, the CDR3 reads TGTGCCAGCGGGGACAGGCAGACCTACGAGCAGTACTTC.